This TCR beta chain appears in the sequencing data of a study of T cells in Graves' hyperthyroidism and ophthalmopathy. Broader study findings: Most thyroid clonotypes expanded above 0.001 appeared in blood too.

The germline CDR1 and CDR2 sequences are ENHRY and SYGVKD. The germline V and J ends were trimmed by 6 bases and 2 bases, with 17 bases remaining between them. This CDR3 is built from 17 residues. Comment on this clonotype: Its antigen remains unknown. A single base separates this from a much larger clone, so it may be a read error.

TCR beta CDR3 regions were amplified from RNA. HTBI primers drove first-round RT-PCR of the TCR CDR3. MiXCR, run by TCRdb on the multiplex PCR reads, gives a single entry per CDR3 protein. The profile shows nearly 750,000 distinct CDR3 sequences, approximately 36% of them singletons. Any patient presenting with uncontrolled infection, other autoimmune disease, pregnancy or lactation was left out. This chain connects TRBV10-3 to TRBJ2-6; tentative D call: TRBD2 (6 bases). Sequenced input: blood. This TCR came from a woman in her forties with Graves' hyperthyroidism. The CDR3 DNA is TGTGCCATCAGAGGGACTGTCCGATGGGCTGGGGCCAACGTCCTGACTTTC. Translating gives CAIRGTVRWAGANVLTF.